A single sample is the source of the 24 T cell receptor beta chains below, sequenced in a study of T cells in Graves' hyperthyroidism and ophthalmopathy. TCR beta CDR3 regions were amplified from RNA. A set of HTBI primers served as the primers for a first-round RT-PCR of the TCR CDR3. TCRdb reprocessed the multiplex PCR reads with MiXCR, giving one entry per CDR3 protein. The sample yields 640,000 or so distinct CDR3 sequences, roughly 15% seen once. The sample comprised blood. All receptors come from a woman in her thirties or forties with Graves' ophthalmopathy.

This clonotype was recorded at least ten times. The chain has TRBV6-5 and TRBJ1-1; the match to TRBD1 covers 7 bases. This CDR3 spans 17 amino acids. Trimming cost V 0 bases and J 0 bases; bases outside gene matches: 7. Germline loops: CDR1 MNHEY, CDR2 SVGAGI. CDR3 sequence (DNA): TGTGCCAGCAGTTACTCGGACAGGACGCCCATGAACACTGAAGCTTTCTTT. This encodes CASSYSDRTPMNTEAFF.

In its sample, this clonotype was seen many times. The chain couples TRBV7-3 to TRBJ1-2; D is perhaps TRBD1 (5 bases). The CDR3 length is 13 residues. Germline V gene sequence: CDR1 SGHTA, CDR2 FQGTGA. V dropped 2 bases and J dropped 6 bases, with 10 bases sitting between them. CDR3 nucleotides: TGTGCCAGCAGCTTAGGGGGGGAGGATGGCTACACCTTC. It codes for CASSLGGEDGYTF.

V and J are TRBV6-1 and TRBJ1-3, with unresolved D. This CDR3 spans 16 amino acids. V was clipped by 3 bases and J by 2 bases, with 14 bases between them. CDR1 is MNHNS, CDR2 SASEGT, per germline. CDR3 nucleotides: TGTGCCAGCAGTGAGGGATTTCGTATAACTGGAAACACCATATATTTT. The encoded protein is CASSEGFRITGNTIYF.

This clonotype was observed at least ten times. V gene TRBV5-1 combines with J gene TRBJ1-5, with 7 bases identical to TRBD1. The length of the CDR3 is 17 residues. Trimming removed 4 bases from V and 3 bases from J; junction bases left unmatched: 13. Looked up from germline, CDR1 is SGHRS and CDR2 is YFSETQ. CDR3 nucleotide sequence: TGCGCCAGCAGCGCATACCCAAACGGACAGGACAATCAGCCCCAGCATTTT. Translation gives CASSAYPNGQDNQPQHF.

This clonotype has at least ten counts. This sequence joins TRBV28 and TRBJ1-1; TRBD1 matches at 7 bases. The CDR3 spans 13 residues. Trimming cost V 7 bases and J 3 bases; bases outside gene matches: 5. CDR1 and CDR2 from the germline V gene are MDHEN and SYDVKM. In DNA, the CDR3 is TGTGCCAGCAAGGGGGCCGGAGACACTGAAGCTTTCTTT. As protein: CASKGAGDTEAFF. Drawing the rest from reference TRBV28 and TRBJ1-1, the complete variable domain is DVKVTQSSRYLVKRTGEKVFLECVQDMDHENMFWYRQDPGLGLRLIYFSYDVKMKEKGDIPEGYSVSREKKERFSLILESASTNQTSMYLCASKGAGDTEAFFGQGTRLTVV.

The chain couples TRBV27 to TRBJ2-7; D is unresolved. Looked up from germline, CDR1 is MNHEY and CDR2 is SMNVEV (reference sequence). Trimming left V 0 bases short and J 2 bases short, with 8 bases between. The CDR3 spans 14 residues. CDR3 region: CASSLSPSAYEQYF. In nucleotides, the CDR3 is TGTGCCAGCAGTTTATCGCCCTCGGCCTACGAGCAGTACTTC.

At least ten counts were recorded for this clonotype. This sequence joins TRBV28 and TRBJ1-1, with D perhaps matching TRBD1 (6 bases). Trimming removed 1 base at V and 6 bases at J, with 15 bases between. The CDR3 covers 15 residues. CDR1 is MDHEN and CDR2 is SYDVKM in the germline V gene. CDR3 coding DNA: TGTGCCAGCAGTTTATCTACGGGAGGGGGGGCTGAAGCTTTCTTT. This sequence encodes CASSLSTGGGAEAFF.

The CDR3 loop is CASSQAPAGVLQDTQYF. CDR3 sequence (DNA): TGTGCCAGCAGCCAAGCCCCAGCGGGAGTTTTACAAGATACGCAGTATTTT. This rearrangement joins TRBV4-2 to TRBJ2-3, with TRBD2 matching over 8 bases. Germline CDR1 LGHNA, CDR2 YNFKEQ. V lost 1 base to trimming and J lost 5 bases; unmatched junction nucleotides: 11. This CDR3 comprises 17 residues.

The sample holds many counts of this clonotype. This chain uses TRBV5-1 with TRBJ2-7; a weak D match, TRBD2 (5 bases). Germline V gene sequence: CDR1 SGHRS, CDR2 YFSETQ. This CDR3 region has 14 residues. V was shortened by 0 bases and J by 3 bases, with 10 bases between the two germline ends. In DNA, the CDR3 is TGCGCCAGCAGCTTGGAAGCGGAAGGCTACGAGCAGTACTTC. The encoded protein is CASSLEAEGYEQYF. The full variable domain, its missing parts supplied by reference TRBV5-1 and TRBJ2-7, is KAGVTQTPRYLIKTRGQQVTLSCSPISGHRSVSWYQQTPGQGLQFLFEYFSETQRNKGNFPGRFSGRQFSNSRSEMNVSTLELGDSALYLCASSLEAEGYEQYFGPGTRLTVT.

The sample holds many counts of this clonotype. The V gene is TRBV7-6, the J gene TRBJ2-5, with TRBD2 matching 10 bases. The CDR3 runs 16 residues. Germline V lookup: CDR1 SGHVS, CDR2 FNYEAQ. The junction had 8 bases not matched to a gene; V was cut back by 4 bases and J by 3 bases. CDR3 amino acids: CASSSGFLAGEETQYF. Here the CDR3 DNA reads TGTGCCAGCAGCTCGGGATTTCTAGCGGGAGAAGAGACCCAGTACTTC.

Only one count was recorded for this clonotype. The V call is TRBV19, the J call TRBJ2-7; D gene unclear. The CDR3 length is 14 residues. The V end was cut by 5 bases, the J end by 0 bases, with 11 bases between. Germline V gene sequence: CDR1 LNHDA, CDR2 SQIVND (reference sequence). The CDR3 DNA reads TGTGCCAGTAGTCCGCGCCGGAACTCCTACGAGCAGTACTTC. Translating it yields CASSPRRNSYEQYF.

This clonotype was detected ten times or more. V usage is TRBV7-2 and J usage is TRBJ2-7, with D uncertain. The CDR3 covers 14 residues. Trimming removed 1 base at V and 2 bases at J, with 9 bases between. Germline CDR1 reads SGHTA; CDR2 reads FQGNSA. The CDR3 protein is CASSLENPAYEQYF. Written as DNA, the CDR3 is TGTGCCAGCAGCTTAGAAAATCCCGCCTACGAGCAGTACTTC.

This clonotype was observed at least ten times. The chain carries TRBV20-1 and TRBJ1-1, with D perhaps TRBD1 (6 bases). This CDR3 is built from 13 residues. The germline V gene has CDR1 DFQATT and CDR2 SNEGSKA (reference sequence). Between the trimmed V and J ends, which lost 5 bases and 5 bases, there was a span of 15 bases. The CDR3 DNA reads TGCAGTGCTGGACGACAAGGGGGGACTGAAGCTTTCTTT. Protein sequence: CSAGRQGGTEAFF.

This clonotype appeared many times. The CDR3 region has the DNA TGTGCCAGCAGCGTAGCTACAGCATCTGGGGCCAACGTCCTGACTTTC. This translates into CASSVATASGANVLTF. The chain is built from TRBV9 and TRBJ2-6; D is ambiguous. The CDR3 length is 16 residues. V was shortened by 0 bases and J by 1 base, with 8 bases between the two germline ends. Germline values: CDR1 SGDLS, CDR2 YYNGEE. The variable domain in full, with the rest retrieved from reference TRBV9 and TRBJ2-6, is DSGVTQTPKHLITATGQRVTLRCSPRSGDLSVYWYQQSLDQGLQFLIQYYNGEERAKGNILERFSAQQFPDLHSELNLSSLELGDSALYFCASSVATASGANVLTFGAGSRLTVL.

This clonotype has ten or more counts. The chain joins TRBV28 to TRBJ2-4; 7 positions match TRBD2. The CDR3 contains 13 residues. Germline values: CDR1 MDHEN, CDR2 SYDVKM. The V gene end was trimmed by 5 bases and the J gene end by 6 bases; junction bases not matched to a gene: 4. The CDR3 loop is CASSRPGGNIQYF. CDR3 coding DNA: TGTGCCAGCAGTAGACCGGGGGGAAACATTCAGTACTTC.

This clonotype appeared many times. V gene TRBV28 combines with J gene TRBJ2-7; D not certain. Germline-derived CDR1 and CDR2 are MDHEN and SYDVKM. V was cut by 6 bases and J by 0 bases, with 12 bases left in between. This CDR3 is 14 amino acids long. The CDR3 DNA reads TGTGCCAGCAGGGGCAGGATGAGCTCCTACGAGCAGTACTTC. Translation gives CASRGRMSSYEQYF.

This clonotype was observed at least ten times. The chain joins TRBV6-5 to TRBJ1-2; D gene uncertain. V gave up 6 bases and J gave up 4 bases, with 18 bases separating them. The CDR3 contains 15 residues. Germline V gene lookup returns CDR1 MNHEY and CDR2 SVGAGI. The DNA of the CDR3 is TGTGCCAGCAGGGGCACCCGTAGTAGGATCTATGGCTACACCTTC. It translates to CASRGTRSRIYGYTF.

This clonotype appeared many times. This chain joins TRBV20-1 and TRBJ2-7, with a weak D call TRBD1 (6 bases). The V gene lost 0 bases and the J gene lost 2 bases, with 8 bases spanning the gap. Per germline, CDR1 DFQATT and CDR2 SNEGSKA (reference sequence). The CDR3 runs 13 residues. The CDR3 coding sequence is TGCAGTGCTAGAGACAGGGGAACCTACGAGCAGTACTTC. Residues: CSARDRGTYEQYF.

This clonotype was observed a handful of times. A read error may explain this, as a much larger clone is one base away. V gene TRBV30 combines with J gene TRBJ1-2, with TRBD1 matching 7 bases. The CDR3 is made up of 12 amino acids. Germline V gives CDR1 GTSNPN, CDR2 SVGIG (reference sequence). The ends lost 4 bases at V and 8 bases at J; junction bases unmatched: 7. This CDR3 is CAWNPGTVGYTF. Written as DNA, the CDR3 is TGTGCCTGGAATCCCGGGACAGTCGGCTACACCTTC.

This clonotype has a count of ten or more. J is TRBJ2-5 and V is TRBV7-8, with 9 positions matching TRBD2. The CDR3 runs 16 residues. Germline V lookup: CDR1 SGHVS, CDR2 FQNEAQ. The V segment lost 5 bases and the J segment 4 bases; nucleotides outside the gene matches: 11. DNA of the CDR3: TGTGCCAGCAGCAGCAGGACTAGCGCCTTTCGAGAGACCCAGTACTTC. Protein sequence: CASSSRTSAFRETQYF.

The gene calls are TRBV20-1 and TRBJ1-2; perhaps TRBD1 as D (5 bases). CDR1 is DFQATT and CDR2 is SNEGSKA in the germline V gene (reference sequence). The CDR3 is 14 residues long. V lost 0 bases to trimming and J lost 10 bases, with 18 bases between them. The CDR3 sequence: CSARDRGRADDYTF. The CDR3 coding sequence is TGCAGTGCTAGAGATCGGGGACGGGCGGACGACTACACCTTC.

This clonotype has ten or more counts. The V and J genes are TRBV28 and TRBJ2-7, with TRBD2 matching 12 bases. Germline V gives CDR1 MDHEN, CDR2 SYDVKM. V trimming: 6 bases; J trimming: 3 bases; junction bases outside the gene matches: 6. This CDR3 has 15 amino acids. In nucleotides, the CDR3 is TGTGCCAGCAGCCCTTGGACTAGCGGGAACTACGAGCAGTACTTC. Its protein is CASSPWTSGNYEQYF.

This clonotype occurred many times. V usage is TRBV12-3 or TRBV12-4 and J usage is TRBJ2-2; TRBD1 agrees at 7 bases. The CDR3 has 19 amino acids. V gave up 3 bases and J gave up 5 bases; unmatched junction bases: 18. CDR3 sequence (DNA): TGTGCCAGCAGTTTCCCGTCCCAAAGAACAGGGGTTAATACCGGGGAGCTGTTTTTT. Translation gives CASSFPSQRTGVNTGELFF.

DNA of the CDR3: TGTGCCAGCAGTGTCAGGAGGAACACTGAAGCTTTCTTT. Its translation: CASSVRRNTEAFF. V usage is TRBV6-2 or TRBV6-3 and J usage is TRBJ1-1; D is ambiguous. Germline V gene sequence: CDR1 MNHEY, CDR2 SVGEGT. CDR3 length: 13 residues. V lost 5 bases and J 1 base, leaving 8 bases between the germline ends.